The 11 T cell receptor beta chains reported below all come from one sample, sequenced in a study of blood T cell repertoires in COVID-19. Method: immunoSEQ multiplex PCR; TCRdb's copy keeps in-frame clones and lacks some. The data contain about 46,000 clones, 86% of them singletons. The source material was PBMCs or T cells enriched from blood (not recorded which). The receptors were gathered from a woman aged 45-65 years who had recovered from COVID-19.

This clone has just one count. The V call is TRBV2, the J call TRBJ1-2, with 7 bases that match TRBD1. The germline V gene has CDR1 SNHLY and CDR2 FYNNEI. Trimming cost V 8 bases and J 6 bases; bases outside gene matches: 9. The CDR3 extends over 13 amino acids. In nucleotides, the CDR3 is TGTGCCAGCGAACGAGACAGGGCTAATGGCTACACCTTC. Translated, it gives CASERDRANGYTF.

V and J are TRBV30 and TRBJ1-3, with TRBD1 matching 10 bases. CDR3 length: 15 amino acids. Per germline, CDR1 GTSNPN and CDR2 SVGIG (reference sequence). The V gene end was trimmed by 7 bases and the J gene end by 6 bases; junction bases not matched to a gene: 12. The CDR3 bases are TGTGCCTCGACACCCCGGGACAGGGGTGAAAACACCATATATTTT. It specifies CASTPRDRGENTIYF.

The rearrangement uses TRBV27 and TRBJ1-6, with 8 bases fitting TRBD1. The CDR3 is made up of 13 amino acids. The V gene's germline CDR1 is MNHEY and CDR2 SMNVEV (reference sequence). V was pared by 8 bases and J by 6 bases, with 3 bases of the junction left unmatched. The CDR3 sequence is CASEGQGNSPLHF. Written as DNA, the CDR3 is TGTGCCAGCGAAGGACAGGGTAATTCACCCCTCCACTTT.

The chain joins TRBV12-3 or TRBV12-4 to TRBJ1-1; D gene uncertain. The CDR3 has 13 residues. The germline V and J ends were trimmed by 3 bases and 3 bases, with 8 bases remaining between them. CDR3 amino acids: CASSLREYTEAFF. The CDR3 bases are TGTGCCAGCAGTTTGCGGGAATACACTGAAGCTTTCTTT.

The chain links TRBV11-2 to TRBJ2-1; 12 bases agree with TRBD1. After removal of 2 bases from V and 9 bases from J, the junction contained 8 bases not matched to a gene. This CDR3 comprises 16 residues. Per the germline V gene, CDR1 is SGHAT and CDR2 is FQNNGV. CDR3 loop: CASSLSGTGGISEQFF. The CDR3, as DNA: TGTGCCAGCAGCTTATCCGGGACAGGGGGCATTAGTGAGCAGTTCTTC.

The chain recombines TRBV4-3 with TRBJ2-1, with 10 bases lining up with TRBD1. CDR1 is LGHNA, CDR2 YSLEER, per germline. V lost 0 bases and J lost 3; bases outside the gene matches: 11. This CDR3 has 19 residues. The CDR3, as DNA: TGCGCCAGCAGCCAAGAGGGGGACAGGGGACGTCCGATCTACAATGAGCAGTTCTTC. Its protein product is CASSQEGDRGRPIYNEQFF.

This chain links TRBV18 with TRBJ2-7; a weak D match, TRBD2 (6 bases). Germline values: CDR1 KGHSH, CDR2 LQKENI. V lost 3 bases and J lost 2, with 14 bases in between. The CDR3 is 15 residues long. CDR3 DNA sequence: TGTGCCAGCTCACCGCCGCAGGGAGGCCCCTACGAGCAGTACTTC. This codes for CASSPPQGGPYEQYF.

The chain carries TRBV6-2 or TRBV6-3 and TRBJ1-3; 7 bases map to TRBD1. The CDR3 is 21 amino acids. Trimming cost V 0 bases and J 0 bases; bases outside gene matches: 17. The germline V gene has CDR1 MNHEY and CDR2 SVGEGT. The CDR3 sequence is CASSYSTWGARDSGSGNTIYF. For the CDR3, the DNA is TGTGCCAGCAGTTACTCGACTTGGGGCGCCCGGGACAGCGGCTCTGGAAACACCATATATTTT.

The V and J genes are TRBV7-8 and TRBJ2-1, with 8 bases lining up with TRBD2. This CDR3 comprises 14 residues. Germline-derived CDR1 and CDR2 are SGHVS and FQNEAQ. Trimming took 2 bases from V and 8 from J; bases not matched to a gene: 5. The CDR3 reads CASSLTGGAYEQFF. As DNA, the CDR3 is TGTGCCAGCAGCTTAACCGGGGGGGCTTATGAGCAGTTCTTC.

V gene TRBV19 combines with J gene TRBJ2-7; the match to TRBD1 covers 9 bases. After removal of 7 bases from V and 8 bases from J, the junction contained 9 bases not matched to a gene. The CDR3 runs to 13 residues. Per germline, CDR1 LNHDA and CDR2 SQIVND (reference sequence). The CDR3 nucleotides read TGTGCCAGTAATCGGGGACAGGGATCGCAGCAGTACTTC. Amino acid sequence: CASNRGQGSQQYF.

The chain recombines TRBV28 with TRBJ2-7, with TRBD1 identical over 9 bases. The ends lost 6 bases at V and 0 bases at J; junction bases unmatched: 3. Germline V lookup: CDR1 MDHEN, CDR2 SYDVKM. This CDR3 spans 14 amino acids. The CDR3 sequence is CASSLQGASYEQYF. For the CDR3, the DNA is TGTGCCAGCAGCCTACAGGGGGCCTCCTACGAGCAGTACTTC.